This T cell receptor (beta chain) came from a study of cytomegalovirus exposure and HLA in healthy donors. CDR1 and CDR2 (germline): SEHNR, FQNEAQ (reference sequence). J gave up 3 bases and V 1 base, and 0 bases lay outside the gene matches. The CDR3 has 15 amino acids. The primer mix had 60 Vbeta and 13 Jbeta primers. The data were produced by immunoSEQ multiplex PCR, yet TCRdb's version contains in-frame clones alone and is incomplete. The sample contains roughly 100,000 clones, roughly 82% of which appear only once. Comments on this clone: The antigen is not known.

General study points: A later analysis linked a missense DCLRE1C variant to TCR beta V- and J-gene trimming. As was reported, the HLA-A and HLA-B alleles of most subjects were accurately predicted from TCR beta sequences.

The J gene is TRBJ2-7, the V gene TRBV7-9; 13 bases fit TRBD2. This TCR was recovered from a male donor in good health and CMV-seropositive. Sequences were obtained from PBMCs. The CDR3 DNA reads TGTGCCAGCAGCTTAGGGACTAGCGGGAGCTACGAGCAGTACTTC. As protein: CASSLGTSGSYEQYF.